The next 30 T cell receptor beta chains were all read from a single sample in a study of early T cells in non-severe SARS-CoV-2 infection. TCRdb reprocessed the 5' RACE reads via MiXCR and lists one record per CDR3 protein. The sample contains approximately 71,000 distinct CDR3 sequences, 12% of which appear only once. The material sequenced was whole blood. The origin of the receptors is an adult who was a healthcare worker with PCR-confirmed SARS-CoV-2 infection or an uninfected control (not recorded which).

This clonotype was seen many times. This chain uses TRBV25-1 with TRBJ2-5; TRBD1 is a possible D gene (5 bases). Trimming cost V 7 bases and J 2 bases, with 17 bases left between them. The CDR3 covers 15 residues. Germline CDR1 MGHDK, CDR2 SYGVNS. CDR3: CASTTDTPTQETQYF. For the CDR3, the DNA is TGTGCCAGCACGACGGACACGCCCACTCAAGAGACCCAGTACTTC.

The rearrangement links TRBV24-1 to TRBJ2-1, with D possibly matching TRBD1 (6 bases). Germline-derived CDR1 and CDR2 are KGHDR and SFDVKD. The CDR3 covers 15 residues. V was trimmed by 4 bases and J by 3 bases, leaving 12 bases between them. The CDR3 nucleotides are TGTGCCACCAGTGACCCCAGGGGAAACTACAATGAGCAGTTCTTC. It specifies CATSDPRGNYNEQFF.

This clonotype was seen ten or more times. This chain uses TRBV6-1 with TRBJ1-1; D unclear. Deletions cut 2 bases from V and 3 bases from J, with 10 bases between. Germline values: CDR1 MNHNS, CDR2 SASEGT. There are 14 residues in the CDR3. CDR3 sequence: CASSEIFLHTEAFF. CDR3 coding DNA: TGTGCCAGCAGTGAAATCTTTTTGCACACTGAAGCTTTCTTT.

This clonotype was observed a few times. V usage is TRBV6-1 and J usage is TRBJ2-7; 10 nucleotides match TRBD1. Germline loops: CDR1 MNHNS, CDR2 SASEGT. This CDR3 has 14 residues. Trimming took 4 bases from V and 7 from J; bases not matched to a gene: 7. CDR3: CASSGRQGAFEQYF. CDR3 nucleotide sequence: TGTGCCAGCAGTGGAAGACAGGGGGCGTTTGAGCAGTACTTC.

The V gene is TRBV18, the J gene TRBJ2-5; unclear D gene. The CDR3 has 15 residues. Trimming shortened V by 6 bases and J by 1 base, and 15 bases separated the two germline ends. The germline V gene encodes CDR1 KGHSH and CDR2 LQKENI. The DNA for the CDR3 is TGTGCCAGCTCCCCTATGGAAGGGATCCAAGAGACCCAGTACTTC. Translated: CASSPMEGIQETQYF.

This clonotype was counted between two and nine times. The chain has TRBV5-1 and TRBJ2-7; 10 bases are a match to TRBD1. Trimming removed 4 bases from V and 2 bases from J; junction bases left unmatched: 6. CDR3 length: 15 amino acids. Germline assignment: CDR1 SGHRS and CDR2 YFSETQ. The CDR3 region has the DNA TGCGCCAGCAGCCCGGGACAGGGGAGTACCTACGAGCAGTACTTC. Its protein product is CASSPGQGSTYEQYF.

This clonotype was observed a handful of times. The V gene is TRBV18, the J gene TRBJ2-4, with D tentatively TRBD1 (6 bases). This CDR3 contains 18 residues. V shed 5 bases and J shed 0 bases, with 20 bases lying between them. CDR1 and CDR2 (germline): KGHSH, LQKENI. DNA of the CDR3: TGTGCCAGCTCATCAACCCTACAGGGCAGGGGAGCCAAAAACATTCAGTACTTC. Translated: CASSSTLQGRGAKNIQYF. Full variable domain (rest looked up from reference TRBV18 and TRBJ2-4): NAGVMQNPRHLVRRRGQEARLRCSPMKGHSHVYWYRQLPEEGLKFMVYLQKENIIDESGMPKERFSAEFPKEGPSILRIQQVVRGDSAAYFCASSSTLQGRGAKNIQYFGAGTRLSVL.

This clonotype came up many times. The chain uses TRBV11-3 and TRBJ2-2; D gene unclear. Trimming stripped 2 bases from V and 4 bases from J, with 8 bases between. CDR3 size: 14 residues. The V gene's germline CDR1 is SGHNT and CDR2 YENEEA. The CDR3 loop reads CASSLRWGTGELFF. The DNA of the CDR3 is TGTGCCAGCAGCTTAAGGTGGGGCACCGGGGAGCTGTTTTTT.

The gene calls are TRBV6-5 and TRBJ2-5; 8 nucleotides align to TRBD1. This CDR3 spans 17 amino acids. In germline, CDR1 is MNHEY, CDR2 SVGAGI. V was pared by 4 bases and J by 2 bases, with 12 bases of the junction left unmatched. The CDR3 bases are TGTGCCAGCAGTTTCCGGACAGGGAGGAAGGGGCAAGAGACCCAGTACTTC. Its translation: CASSFRTGRKGQETQYF.

This clonotype was observed many times. This chain links TRBV6-5 with TRBJ1-4; a possible D gene is TRBD1 (5 bases). Germline V gene lookup returns CDR1 MNHEY and CDR2 SVGAGI. There are 14 residues in the CDR3. V was shortened by 8 bases and J by 5 bases, with 15 bases between the two germline ends. CDR3: CASGSGGTNEKLFF. In DNA form, the CDR3 reads TGTGCCAGCGGGAGTGGGGGTACGAATGAAAAACTGTTTTTT.

In regard to this clonotype: One end of the junction varies from germline; a read error may be responsible. V and J are TRBV7-2 and TRBJ1-5; 8 nucleotides line up with TRBD1. The CDR3 loop spans 14 amino acids. Germline CDR1 is SGHTA and CDR2 is FQGNSA. This chain's CDR3 is CVSSSGTGGQPQHF. CDR3 sequence (DNA): TGTGTCAGCAGCTCCGGGACAGGAGGTCAGCCCCAGCATTTT. Full variable domain (outside the CDR3, taken from reference TRBV7-2 and TRBJ1-5): GAGVSQSPSNKVTEKGKDVELRCDPISGHTALYWYRQSLGQGLEFLIYFQGNSAPDKSGLPSDRFSAERTGGSVSTLTIQRTQQEDSAVYLCVSSSGTGGQPQHFGDGTRLSIL.

This sequence joins TRBV12-3 or TRBV12-4 and TRBJ2-7; D could derive from TRBD1 or TRBD2 (5 bases each). Trimming left V 4 bases short and J 7 bases short, with 17 bases between. CDR3 size: 14 residues. CDR3 DNA sequence: TGTGCCAGCAGTTCCGGAGGAGCCAACAGGGAGCAGTACTTC. Its translation: CASSSGGANREQYF.

There are many counts of this clonotype. The chain employs TRBV7-8 and TRBJ2-5, with D possibly matching TRBD2 (6 bases). This CDR3 comprises 14 residues. Germline V gene lookup returns CDR1 SGHVS and CDR2 FQNEAQ. V dropped 2 bases and J dropped 5 bases, with 12 bases sitting between them. CDR3 residues: CASSLIAGKETQYF. CDR3 DNA: TGTGCCAGCAGCTTAATTGCGGGGAAGGAGACCCAGTACTTC. Complete variable domain (other parts from reference TRBV7-8 and TRBJ2-5): GAGVSQSPRYKVAKRGQDVALRCDPISGHVSLFWYQQALGQGPEFLTYFQNEAQLDKSGLPSDRFFAERPEGSVSTLKIQRTQQEDSAVYLCASSLIAGKETQYFGPGTRLLVL.

This clonotype was seen a handful of times. The chain combines TRBV5-4 with TRBJ2-7; no firm D call. Germline V gene data show CDR1 as SGHNT and CDR2 as YYREEE (reference sequence). The CDR3 runs to 14 residues. V gave up 4 bases and J gave up 7 bases, with 18 bases separating them. The CDR3 loop is CASSTGPKSWEQYF. The CDR3 DNA reads TGTGCCAGCAGCACCGGACCCAAAAGTTGGGAGCAGTACTTC.

This sequence joins TRBV5-4 and TRBJ1-1; the match to TRBD1 covers 9 bases. The length of the CDR3 is 14 residues. In germline, CDR1 is SGHNT, CDR2 YYREEE (reference sequence). V was clipped by 0 bases and J by 6 bases; unmatched bases: 3. The CDR3 sequence: CASSLDRGRSEAFF. CDR3 bases: TGTGCCAGCAGCTTGGACAGGGGGCGATCTGAAGCTTTCTTT.

Many counts were recorded for this clonotype. The gene calls are TRBV3-1 and TRBJ2-3; possible D gene TRBD2, 5 bases. Germline CDR1 LGHDT, CDR2 YNNKEL (reference sequence). The CDR3 contains 17 residues. V was pared by 0 bases and J by 2 bases, with 15 bases between. CDR3 sequence: CASSQDEGSLVTDTQYF. CDR3 coding DNA: TGTGCCAGCAGCCAAGATGAGGGCAGTCTCGTCACAGATACGCAGTATTTT.

This clonotype was counted many times. This chain uses TRBV14 with TRBJ2-7; D possibly corresponds to TRBD1 (5 bases). The length of the CDR3 is 15 residues. V lost 1 base and J lost 7, with 17 bases in between. The germline gives CDR1 SGHDN, CDR2 FVKESK. DNA for the CDR3: TGTGCCAGCAGCCAAGTAAGGGGTCCCGCTTTGGAGCAGTACTTC. Encoded protein: CASSQVRGPALEQYF.

J is TRBJ2-7 and V is TRBV14; TRBD2 aligns across 7 bases. Germline V gene data show CDR1 as SGHDN and CDR2 as FVKESK. CDR3 size: 16 residues. J lost 2 bases, V lost 3 bases, and 10 bases had no gene match. CDR3 sequence reads: CASSHRGGTLPYEQYF. CDR3 DNA: TGTGCCAGCAGCCATCGGGGAGGGACCCTCCCCTACGAGCAGTACTTC.

The chain joins TRBV5-5 to TRBJ1-2, with TRBD1 as a possible D gene (5 bases). Trimming shortened V by 5 bases and J by 4 bases, and 18 bases separated the two germline ends. The CDR3 spans 15 residues. Germline CDR1 reads SGHKS; CDR2 reads YYEKEE (reference sequence). The CDR3 region has the DNA TGTGCCAGCAGTTCCGGGGGAACAGAGTTCTATGGCTACACCTTC. This gives the protein CASSSGGTEFYGYTF.

This clonotype occurred many times. The V call is TRBV20-1, the J call TRBJ2-3, with D hard to call. With 0 bases removed from V and 10 bases from J, the gap between germline ends came to 14 bases. CDR3 size: 13 residues. Germline-derived CDR1 and CDR2 are DFQATT and SNEGSKA (reference sequence). The CDR3, as DNA: TGCAGTGCTAGAGATCTCCCAGCGACGGCGCAGTATTTT. This codes for CSARDLPATAQYF.

The gene calls are TRBV20-1 and TRBJ1-1; D unresolved. Trimming stripped 3 bases from V and 7 bases from J, with 12 bases between. The CDR3 has 12 amino acids. In germline, CDR1 is DFQATT, CDR2 SNEGSKA (reference sequence). The CDR3 here is CSARRPSVEAFF. In DNA, the CDR3 is TGCAGTGCTAGGAGGCCAAGCGTTGAAGCTTTCTTT.

V and J are TRBV21-1 and TRBJ2-3; the D call in the table, TRBD2, was not verified against the DNA. TRBV21-1 is an annotated pseudogene. This CDR3 contains 15 residues. CDR3 nucleotides: TGTGCCAGCAGTTCCGGACTAGCGGGTCCCCCTCAGCCGTATTTT. Protein product: CASSSGLAGPPQPYF.

This clonotype was recorded a few times. This chain connects TRBV7-2 to TRBJ2-7; TRBD1 matches 9 bases. The CDR3 spans 15 residues. With 0 bases clipped from V and 7 bases from J, the junction kept 7 bases outside the gene matches. Looked up from germline, CDR1 is SGHTA and CDR2 is FQGNSA. Here the CDR3 DNA reads TGTGCCAGCAGCTTAGCGCCGGGACAGGGTCGAGAGCAGTACTTC. It specifies CASSLAPGQGREQYF.

This clonotype was found many times. The rearrangement joins TRBV7-2 to TRBJ1-1; TRBD1 is a possible D gene (5 bases). V was shortened by 3 bases and J by 6 bases, with 14 bases between the two germline ends. CDR1 is SGHTA and CDR2 is FQGNSA in the germline V gene. The CDR3 sequence is 14 residues long. The CDR3 DNA is TGTGCCAGCAGCTTTACAGGATCCCAGGCTGAAGCTTTCTTT. The encoded protein is CASSFTGSQAEAFF. The full variable domain, its missing parts supplied by reference TRBV7-2 and TRBJ1-1, is GAGVSQSPSNKVTEKGKDVELRCDPISGHTALYWYRQSLGQGLEFLIYFQGNSAPDKSGLPSDRFSAERTGGSVSTLTIQRTQQEDSAVYLCASSFTGSQAEAFFGQGTRLTVV.

In its sample, this clonotype was seen a few times. V and J are TRBV12-5 and TRBJ2-5, with D unresolved. CDR3 length equals 15 residues. Germline loops: CDR1 LGHNT, CDR2 FRNRAP. The V gene lost 1 base and the J gene lost 0 bases, with 9 bases spanning the gap. The CDR3 here is CASGLASPYQETQYF. The CDR3 DNA reads as TGTGCTAGTGGTTTGGCGAGTCCGTACCAAGAGACCCAGTACTTC.

J is TRBJ2-3 and V is TRBV20-1, with 13 positions matching TRBD2. Germline values: CDR1 DFQATT, CDR2 SNEGSKA (reference sequence). Trimming took 4 bases from V and 2 from J; bases not matched to a gene: 6. This CDR3 is 16 amino acids long. The CDR3 coding sequence is TGCAGTGCTACCGGACTAGCGGGGGAGTACACAGATACGCAGTATTTT. Amino acid sequence: CSATGLAGEYTDTQYF.

This rearrangement joins TRBV20-1 to TRBJ1-6; D remains unclear. The germline V and J ends were trimmed by 0 bases and 10 bases, with 16 bases remaining between them. The CDR3 covers 15 residues. CDR1 and CDR2 (germline): DFQATT, SNEGSKA (reference sequence). The CDR3 DNA reads as TGCAGTGCTAGAGACAGGACCTTCCCCAGATCACCCCTCCACTTT. This codes for CSARDRTFPRSPLHF.

This clonotype was seen more than once but under ten times. This chain connects TRBV6-5 to TRBJ2-5, with 8 bases aligning to TRBD1. Germline V lookup: CDR1 MNHEY, CDR2 SVGAGI. J lost 5 bases, V lost 6 bases, and 2 bases had no gene match. This CDR3 spans 12 amino acids. The CDR3 DNA is TGTGCCAGCAGCACAGGGGGTGAGACCCAGTACTTC. It yields the protein CASSTGGETQYF.

This clonotype was counted between two and nine times. The chain recombines TRBV7-9 with TRBJ2-7, with 8 nucleotides matching TRBD1. Trimming took 3 bases from V and 4 from J; bases not matched to a gene: 5. Germline V CDR1 and CDR2: SEHNR, FQNEAQ (reference sequence). This CDR3 spans 14 amino acids. The CDR3 nucleotides read TGTGCCAGCAGCTTTCGGACAGGGAATTACGAGCAGTACTTC. Translating it yields CASSFRTGNYEQYF. The full variable domain, rest sourced from reference TRBV7-9 and TRBJ2-7, is DTGVSQNPRHKITKRGQNVTFRCDPISEHNRLYWYRQTLGQGPEFLTYFQNEAQLEKSRLLSDRFSAERPKGSFSTLEIQRTEQGDSAMYLCASSFRTGNYEQYFGPGTRLTVT.

This clonotype occurred many times. This sequence joins TRBV6-5 and TRBJ2-7; D not certain. CDR3 length equals 11 residues. Germline V CDR1 and CDR2: MNHEY, SVGAGI. Trimming pared 2 bases from V and 3 bases from J, leaving 2 bases between. CDR3 in amino acids: CASSYIYEQYF. The CDR3 DNA follows: TGTGCCAGCAGTTACATCTACGAGCAGTACTTC.